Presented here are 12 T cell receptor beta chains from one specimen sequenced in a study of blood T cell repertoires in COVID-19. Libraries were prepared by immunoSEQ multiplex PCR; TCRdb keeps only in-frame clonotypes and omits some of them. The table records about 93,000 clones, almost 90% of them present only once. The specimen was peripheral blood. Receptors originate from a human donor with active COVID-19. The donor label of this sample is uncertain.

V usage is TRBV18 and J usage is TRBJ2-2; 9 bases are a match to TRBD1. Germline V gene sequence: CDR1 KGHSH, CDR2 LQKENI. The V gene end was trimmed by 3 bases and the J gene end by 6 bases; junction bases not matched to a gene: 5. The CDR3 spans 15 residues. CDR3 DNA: TGTGCCAGCTCACCCCCCCGACAGGGGGCCGGGGAGCTGTTTTTT. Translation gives CASSPPRQGAGELFF.

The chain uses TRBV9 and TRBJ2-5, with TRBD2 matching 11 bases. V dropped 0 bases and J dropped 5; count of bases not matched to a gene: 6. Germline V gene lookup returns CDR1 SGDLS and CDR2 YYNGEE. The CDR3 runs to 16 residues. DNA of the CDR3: TGTGCCAGCAGCGTAGGCCTAGCGGGGGGCCCGGAGACCCAGTACTTC. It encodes CASSVGLAGGPETQYF.

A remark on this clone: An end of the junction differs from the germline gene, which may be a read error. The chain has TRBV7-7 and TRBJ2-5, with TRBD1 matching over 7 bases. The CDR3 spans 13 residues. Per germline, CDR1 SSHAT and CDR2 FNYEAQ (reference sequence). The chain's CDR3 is CASSWDSQETQYF. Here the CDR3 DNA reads TGTGCTAGCAGCTGGGACAGCCAAGAGACCCAGTACTTC.

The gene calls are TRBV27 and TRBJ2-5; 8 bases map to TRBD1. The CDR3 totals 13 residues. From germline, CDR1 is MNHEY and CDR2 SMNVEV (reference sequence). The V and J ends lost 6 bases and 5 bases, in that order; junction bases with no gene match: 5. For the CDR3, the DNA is TGTGCCAGCAGGTCAGGGGGCAGGGAGACCCAGTACTTC. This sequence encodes CASRSGGRETQYF.

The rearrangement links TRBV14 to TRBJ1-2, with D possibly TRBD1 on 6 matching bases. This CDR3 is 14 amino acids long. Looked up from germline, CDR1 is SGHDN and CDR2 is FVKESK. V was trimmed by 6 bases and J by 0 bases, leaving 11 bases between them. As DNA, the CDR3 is TGTGCCAGCAGTCGGGACATTCCTAACTATGGCTACACCTTC. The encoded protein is CASSRDIPNYGYTF.

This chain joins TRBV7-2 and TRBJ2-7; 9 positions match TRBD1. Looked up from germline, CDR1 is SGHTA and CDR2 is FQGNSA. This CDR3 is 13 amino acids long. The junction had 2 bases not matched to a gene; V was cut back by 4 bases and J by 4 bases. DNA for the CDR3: TGTGCCAGCAGCTCAGGGACAGGGTACGAGCAGTACTTC. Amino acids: CASSSGTGYEQYF.

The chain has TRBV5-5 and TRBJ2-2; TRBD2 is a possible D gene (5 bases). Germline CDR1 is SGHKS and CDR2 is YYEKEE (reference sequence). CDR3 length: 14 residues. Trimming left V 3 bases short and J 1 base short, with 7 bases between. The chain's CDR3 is CASSWGVNTGELFF. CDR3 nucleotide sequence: TGTGCCAGCAGCTGGGGAGTGAACACCGGGGAGCTGTTTTTT.

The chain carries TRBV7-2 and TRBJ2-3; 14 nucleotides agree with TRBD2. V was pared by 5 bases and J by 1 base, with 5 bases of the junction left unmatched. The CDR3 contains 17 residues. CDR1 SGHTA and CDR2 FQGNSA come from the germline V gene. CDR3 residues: CASSPPGLAGGTDTQYF. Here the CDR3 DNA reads TGTGCCAGCAGCCCTCCGGGACTAGCGGGGGGCACAGATACGCAGTATTTT.

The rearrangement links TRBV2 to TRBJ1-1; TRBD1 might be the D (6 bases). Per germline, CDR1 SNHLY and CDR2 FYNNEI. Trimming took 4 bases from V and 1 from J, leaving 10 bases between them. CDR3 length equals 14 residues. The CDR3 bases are TGTGCCAGCAGTGCCGAACAGGGGAACACTGAAGCTTTCTTT. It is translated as CASSAEQGNTEAFF.

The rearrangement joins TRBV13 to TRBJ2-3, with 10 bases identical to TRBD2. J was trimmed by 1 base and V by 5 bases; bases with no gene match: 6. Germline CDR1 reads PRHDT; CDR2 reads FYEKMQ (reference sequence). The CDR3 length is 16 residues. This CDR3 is CASSPERGGRTDTQYF. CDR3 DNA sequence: TGTGCCAGCAGCCCGGAGCGGGGGGGGCGCACAGATACGCAGTATTTT.

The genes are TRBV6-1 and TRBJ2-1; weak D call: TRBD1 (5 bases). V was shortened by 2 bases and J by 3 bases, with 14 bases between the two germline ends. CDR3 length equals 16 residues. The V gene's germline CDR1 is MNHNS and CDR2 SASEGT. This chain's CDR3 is CASSEFVTELYNEQFF. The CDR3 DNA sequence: TGTGCCAGCAGTGAATTCGTGACAGAGCTCTACAATGAGCAGTTCTTC.

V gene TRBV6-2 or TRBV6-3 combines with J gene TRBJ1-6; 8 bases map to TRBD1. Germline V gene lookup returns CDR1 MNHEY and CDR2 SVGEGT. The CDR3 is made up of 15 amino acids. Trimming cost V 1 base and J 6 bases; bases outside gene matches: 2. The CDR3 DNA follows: TGTGCCAGCAGTTACTTCGACAGGGGTAATTCACCCCTCCACTTT. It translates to CASSYFDRGNSPLHF.